This TCR beta chain was captured in a study of T cell repertoires in cytomegalovirus infection. V was trimmed by 8 bases and J by 9 bases, leaving 20 bases between them. The CDR3 is 14 amino acids. The germline V gene has CDR1 SGHAT and CDR2 FQNNGV. In this sample, this clonotype turned up many times. TCRdb passed the reads through MiXCR, listing each CDR3 protein once. The data show some 150,000 distinct CDR3 sequences, with roughly 6% seen just once and about a sixth held by the top ten. The chain carries TRBV11-2 and TRBJ2-1, with D perhaps TRBD1 (5 bases). Sequencing was done on a sample of PBMCs. The sequence was collected from a human donor in good health (CMV status not recorded). Some clones in this sample may be carry-over from other donors' samples. In nucleotides, the CDR3 is TGTGCCAGCTCCCTGGGGCCGCCGGTCGTTGAGCAGTTCTTC. It specifies CASSLGPPVVEQFF.